The rows below give T cell receptor beta chains drawn from one sample of a study of graft-versus-host responses after intestinal transplantation. Produced via immunoSEQ multiplex PCR; TCRdb's table is partial and in-frame only. Of approximately 86,000 clones listed, around 91% are singletons. These receptors have no identified antigens. The sample consisted of unstimulated CD4+ T cells sorted from spleen or lymph node cells, taken before intestinal transplant. The receptors come from a human donor who received an intestinal transplant. CDR3s include the opening cysteine and the closing phenylalanine or tryptophan.

v_gene | CDR3aa
TRBV27 | CASSFLAVNTEAFF
TRBV4-3 | CASSHLYSSYEQYF
TRBV30 | CAWGSRGWDTEAFF
TRBV11-2 | CASSLAGGNGYTF
TRBV4-3 | CASSQVDRLNTEAFF
TRBV5-6 | CASSLPGGVGTDTQYF
TRBV30 | CAWSRPGTAKTYEQYF
TRBV7-9 | CASSLAITMNSPLHF
TRBV19 | CASSRQGAFSGNTIYF
TRBV5-1 | CATSQGMNTEAFF
TRBV30 | CASQVPHIPGELFF
TRBV6-1 | CASSEAHRDNSPLHF
TRBV7-2 | CASRTSGWNEQFF
TRBV6-5 | CASSTDRGGYEQYF
TRBV7-2 | CASSPGGGVRSNEQFF
TRBV6-4 | CASSDSRRGSGNTIYF
TRBV19 | CASSSKGAPTEAFF
TRBV9 | CASSVAQPGGGGYTF
TRBV27 | CASSSDRGPNYGYTF
TRBV5-1 | CASSLAVREETQYF